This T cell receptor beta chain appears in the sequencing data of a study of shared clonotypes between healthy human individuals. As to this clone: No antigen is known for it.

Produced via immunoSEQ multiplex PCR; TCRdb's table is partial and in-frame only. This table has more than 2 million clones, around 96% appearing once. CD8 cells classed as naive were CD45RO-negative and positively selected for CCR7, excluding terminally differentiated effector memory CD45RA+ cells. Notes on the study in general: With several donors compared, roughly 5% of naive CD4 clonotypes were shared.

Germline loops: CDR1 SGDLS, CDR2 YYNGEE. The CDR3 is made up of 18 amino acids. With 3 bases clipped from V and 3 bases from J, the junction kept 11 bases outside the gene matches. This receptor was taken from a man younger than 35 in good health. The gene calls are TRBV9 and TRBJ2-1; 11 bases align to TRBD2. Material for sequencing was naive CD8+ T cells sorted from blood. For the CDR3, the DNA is TGTGCCAGCAGCGGGGGGCCCACTAGCGGGGGACTCTACAATGAGCAGTTCTTC. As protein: CASSGGPTSGGLYNEQFF.